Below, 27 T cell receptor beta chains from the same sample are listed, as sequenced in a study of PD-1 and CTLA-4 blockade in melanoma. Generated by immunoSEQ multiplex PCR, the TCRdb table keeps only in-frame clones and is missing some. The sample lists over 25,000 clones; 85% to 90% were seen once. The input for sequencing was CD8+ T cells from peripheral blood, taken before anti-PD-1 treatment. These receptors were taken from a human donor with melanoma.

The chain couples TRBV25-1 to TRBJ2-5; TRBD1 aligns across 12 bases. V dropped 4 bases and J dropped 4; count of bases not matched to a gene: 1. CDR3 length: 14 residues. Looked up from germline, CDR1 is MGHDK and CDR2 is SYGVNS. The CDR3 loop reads CASSGGQGAETQYF. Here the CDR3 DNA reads TGTGCCAGCAGTGGGGGACAGGGGGCAGAGACCCAGTACTTC.

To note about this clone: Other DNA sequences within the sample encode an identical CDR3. CDR3 coding DNA: TGTGCCAGCAGCCCAGACCTGAACACTGAAGCTTTCTTT. Its protein is CASSPDLNTEAFF. This sequence joins TRBV6-5 and TRBJ1-1; D not resolved. Germline CDR1 is MNHEY and CDR2 is SVGAGI. Trimming stripped 6 bases from V and 0 bases from J, with 8 bases between. The CDR3 sequence is 13 residues long.

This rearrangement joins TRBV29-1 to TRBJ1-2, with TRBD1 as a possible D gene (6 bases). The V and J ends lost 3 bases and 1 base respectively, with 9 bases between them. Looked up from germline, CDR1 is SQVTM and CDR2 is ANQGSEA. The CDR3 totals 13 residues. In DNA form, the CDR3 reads TGCAGCGTTGATCGGACAGATAACTATGGCTACACCTTC. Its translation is CSVDRTDNYGYTF.

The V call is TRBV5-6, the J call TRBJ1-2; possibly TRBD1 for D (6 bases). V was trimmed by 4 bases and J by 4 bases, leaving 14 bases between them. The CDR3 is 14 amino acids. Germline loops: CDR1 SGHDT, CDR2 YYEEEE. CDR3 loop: CASSLQGSGYGYTF. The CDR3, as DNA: TGTGCCAGCAGCCTTCAGGGGTCAGGCTATGGCTACACCTTC.

Here the CDR3 DNA reads TGTGCCAGCAGCCAAGAAGCGCAGGGCTCGAACACTGAAGCTTTCTTT. Residues: CASSQEAQGSNTEAFF. V gene TRBV4-2 combines with J gene TRBJ1-1; D possibly corresponds to TRBD1 (5 bases). V lost 0 bases, J lost 1 base, and 12 bases lay in between. Germline assignment: CDR1 LGHNA and CDR2 YNFKEQ. The CDR3 runs 16 residues.

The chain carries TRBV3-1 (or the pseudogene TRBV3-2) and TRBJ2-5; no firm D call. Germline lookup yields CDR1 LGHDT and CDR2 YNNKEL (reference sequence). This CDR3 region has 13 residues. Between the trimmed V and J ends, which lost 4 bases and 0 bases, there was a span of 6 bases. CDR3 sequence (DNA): TGTGCCAGCAGCCCCTATGACCAAGAGACCCAGTACTTC. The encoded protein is CASSPYDQETQYF.

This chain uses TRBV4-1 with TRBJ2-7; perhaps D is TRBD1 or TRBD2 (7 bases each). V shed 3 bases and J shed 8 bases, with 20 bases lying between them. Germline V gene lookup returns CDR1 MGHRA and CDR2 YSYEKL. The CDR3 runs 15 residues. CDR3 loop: CASSQSQGGSRKQYF. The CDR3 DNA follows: TGCGCCAGCAGCCAGAGCCAGGGGGGGAGTAGGAAGCAGTACTTC.

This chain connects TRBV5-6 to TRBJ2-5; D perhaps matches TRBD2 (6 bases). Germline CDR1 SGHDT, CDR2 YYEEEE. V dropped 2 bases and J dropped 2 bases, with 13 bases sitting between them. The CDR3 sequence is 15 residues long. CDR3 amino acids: CASSLGGVLQETQYF. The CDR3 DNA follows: TGTGCCAGCAGCTTAGGAGGGGTACTACAAGAGACCCAGTACTTC.

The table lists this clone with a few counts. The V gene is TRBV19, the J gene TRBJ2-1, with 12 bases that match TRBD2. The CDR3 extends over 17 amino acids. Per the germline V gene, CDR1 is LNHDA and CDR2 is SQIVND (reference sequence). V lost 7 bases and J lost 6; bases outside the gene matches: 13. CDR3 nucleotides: TGTGCCAGTAATACCGGGACTAGCGGGTTTACCCCCAATGAGCAGTTCTTC. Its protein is CASNTGTSGFTPNEQFF. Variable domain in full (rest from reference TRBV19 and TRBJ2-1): DGGITQSPKYLFRKEGQNVTLSCEQNLNHDAMYWYRQDPGQGLRLIYYSQIVNDFQKGDIAEGYSVSREKKESFPLTVTSAQKNPTAFYLCASNTGTSGFTPNEQFFGPGTRLTVL.

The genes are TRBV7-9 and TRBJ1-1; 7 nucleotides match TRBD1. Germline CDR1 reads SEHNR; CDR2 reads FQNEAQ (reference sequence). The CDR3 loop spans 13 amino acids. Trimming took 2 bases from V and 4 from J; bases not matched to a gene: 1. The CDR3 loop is CASSLPGGTEAFF. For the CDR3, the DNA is TGTGCCAGCAGCTTACCAGGGGGCACTGAAGCTTTCTTT. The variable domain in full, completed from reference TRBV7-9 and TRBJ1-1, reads DTGVSQNPRHKITKRGQNVTFRCDPISEHNRLYWYRQTLGQGPEFLTYFQNEAQLEKSRLLSDRFSAERPKGSFSTLEIQRTEQGDSAMYLCASSLPGGTEAFFGQGTRLTVV.

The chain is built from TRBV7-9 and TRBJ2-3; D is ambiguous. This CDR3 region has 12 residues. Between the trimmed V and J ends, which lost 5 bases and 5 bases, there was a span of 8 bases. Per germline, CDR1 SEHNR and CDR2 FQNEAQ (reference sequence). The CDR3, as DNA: TGTGCCAGCAGCCTATCCTTAGATACGCAGTATTTT. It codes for CASSLSLDTQYF.

Here the CDR3 reads CSVEWTDPVPGTQYF. The CDR3 bases are TGCAGCGTTGAATGGACAGATCCGGTTCCGGGGACCCAGTACTTC. The chain employs TRBV29-1 and TRBJ2-5; possibly TRBD1 for D (6 bases). The germline V gene encodes CDR1 SQVTM and CDR2 ANQGSEA. This CDR3 has 15 amino acids. V lost 2 bases and J 7 bases, leaving 20 bases between the germline ends. Using reference TRBV29-1 and TRBJ2-5 for the parts outside the CDR3, the full variable domain is SAVISQKPSRDICQRGTSLTIQCQVDSQVTMMFWYRQQPGQSLTLIATANQGSEATYESGFVIDKFPISRPNLTFSTLTVSNMSPEDSSIYLCSVEWTDPVPGTQYFGPGTRLLVL.

Written as DNA, the CDR3 is TGTGCCAGCAGTTTTCAGGGAATAGAAAAACTGTTTTTT. Amino acids: CASSFQGIEKLFF. The chain recombines TRBV27 with TRBJ1-4; maybe TRBD1 (5 bases). Germline CDR1 is MNHEY and CDR2 is SMNVEV (reference sequence). Trimming shortened V by 3 bases and J by 8 bases, and 10 bases separated the two germline ends. This CDR3 has 13 amino acids.

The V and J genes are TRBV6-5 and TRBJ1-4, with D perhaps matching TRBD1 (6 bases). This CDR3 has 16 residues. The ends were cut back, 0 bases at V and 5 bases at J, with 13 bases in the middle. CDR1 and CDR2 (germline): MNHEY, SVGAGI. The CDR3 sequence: CASSYSGAGENEKLFF. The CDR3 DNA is TGTGCCAGCAGTTACTCTGGGGCAGGGGAAAATGAAAAACTGTTTTTT.

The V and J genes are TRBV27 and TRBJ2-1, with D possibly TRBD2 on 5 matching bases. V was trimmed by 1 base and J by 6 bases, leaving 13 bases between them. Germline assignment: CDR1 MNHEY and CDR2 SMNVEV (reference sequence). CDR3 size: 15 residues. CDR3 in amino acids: CASSLYSDTGNEQFF. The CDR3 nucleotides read TGTGCCAGCAGTTTATATAGCGATACGGGCAATGAGCAGTTCTTC.

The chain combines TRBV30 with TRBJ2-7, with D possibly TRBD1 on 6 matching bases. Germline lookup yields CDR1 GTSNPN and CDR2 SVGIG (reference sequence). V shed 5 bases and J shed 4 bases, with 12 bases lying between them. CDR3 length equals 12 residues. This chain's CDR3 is CAWDGGGYEQYF. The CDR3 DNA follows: TGTGCCTGGGATGGGGGCGGGTACGAGCAGTACTTC.

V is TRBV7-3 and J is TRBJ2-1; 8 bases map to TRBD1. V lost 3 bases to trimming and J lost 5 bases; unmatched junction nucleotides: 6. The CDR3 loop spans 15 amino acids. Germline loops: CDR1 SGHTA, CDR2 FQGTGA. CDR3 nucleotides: TGTGCCAGCAGCTTTACAGGGGGGTCGGACAATGAGCAGTTCTTC. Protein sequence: CASSFTGGSDNEQFF.

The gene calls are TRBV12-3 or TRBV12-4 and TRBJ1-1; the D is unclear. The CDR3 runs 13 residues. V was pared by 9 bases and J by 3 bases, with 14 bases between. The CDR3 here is CASSNPLDTEAFF. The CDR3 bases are TGTGCCAGTAGTAACCCCCTCGACACTGAAGCTTTCTTT.

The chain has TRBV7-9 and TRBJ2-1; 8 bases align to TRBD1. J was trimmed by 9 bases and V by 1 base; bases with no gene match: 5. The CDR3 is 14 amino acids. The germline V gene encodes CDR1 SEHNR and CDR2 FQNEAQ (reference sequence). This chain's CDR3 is CASSLGGRGPEQFF. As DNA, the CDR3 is TGTGCCAGCAGCTTAGGTGGCAGGGGGCCTGAGCAGTTCTTC.

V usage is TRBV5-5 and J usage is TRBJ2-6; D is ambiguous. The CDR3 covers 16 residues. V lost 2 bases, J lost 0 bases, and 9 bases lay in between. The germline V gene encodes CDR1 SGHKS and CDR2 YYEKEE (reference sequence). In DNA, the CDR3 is TGTGCCAGCAGCTTAGGACCGTACTCTGGGGCCAACGTCCTGACTTTC. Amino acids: CASSLGPYSGANVLTF.

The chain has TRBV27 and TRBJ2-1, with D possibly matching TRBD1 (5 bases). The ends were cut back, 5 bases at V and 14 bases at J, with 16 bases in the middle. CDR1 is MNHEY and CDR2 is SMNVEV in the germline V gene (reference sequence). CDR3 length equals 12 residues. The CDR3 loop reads CASSPQGGKKFF. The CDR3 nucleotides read TGTGCCAGCAGTCCCCAGGGCGGAAAAAAGTTCTTC.

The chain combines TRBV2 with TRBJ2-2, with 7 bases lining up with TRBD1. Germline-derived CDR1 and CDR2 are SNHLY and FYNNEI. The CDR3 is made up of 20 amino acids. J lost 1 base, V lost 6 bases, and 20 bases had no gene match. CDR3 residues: CASSIAYTDPGQQNTGELFF. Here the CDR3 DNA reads TGTGCCAGCAGCATTGCATATACCGACCCGGGACAGCAGAACACCGGGGAGCTGTTTTTT.

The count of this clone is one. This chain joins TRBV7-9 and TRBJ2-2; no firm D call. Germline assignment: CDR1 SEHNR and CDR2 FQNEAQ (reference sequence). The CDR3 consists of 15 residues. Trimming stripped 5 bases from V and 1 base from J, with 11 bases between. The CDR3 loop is CASSTSTRNTGELFF. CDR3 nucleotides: TGTGCCAGCAGCACCTCGACCCGGAACACCGGGGAGCTGTTTTTT.

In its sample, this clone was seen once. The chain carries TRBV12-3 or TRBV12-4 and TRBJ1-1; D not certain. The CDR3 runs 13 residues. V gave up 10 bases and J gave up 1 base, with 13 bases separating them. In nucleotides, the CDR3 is TGTGCCACCCTGGTCGGTTCGAACACTGAAGCTTTCTTT. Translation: CATLVGSNTEAFF.

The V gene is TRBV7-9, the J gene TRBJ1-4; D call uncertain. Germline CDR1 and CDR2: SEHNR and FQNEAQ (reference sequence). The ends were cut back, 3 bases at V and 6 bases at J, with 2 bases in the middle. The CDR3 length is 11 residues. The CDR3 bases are TGTGCCAGCAGCTTCGATGAAAAACTGTTTTTT. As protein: CASSFDEKLFF. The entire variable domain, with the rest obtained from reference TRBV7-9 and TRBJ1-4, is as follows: DTGVSQNPRHKITKRGQNVTFRCDPISEHNRLYWYRQTLGQGPEFLTYFQNEAQLEKSRLLSDRFSAERPKGSFSTLEIQRTEQGDSAMYLCASSFDEKLFFGSGTQLSVL.

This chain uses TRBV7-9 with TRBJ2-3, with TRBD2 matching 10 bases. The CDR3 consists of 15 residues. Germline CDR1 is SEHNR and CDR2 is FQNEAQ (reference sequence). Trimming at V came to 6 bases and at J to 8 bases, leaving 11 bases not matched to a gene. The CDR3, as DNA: TGTGCCAGCAGGCGAGGACTAGCGGCCGCCGGTACGCAGTATTTT. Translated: CASRRGLAAAGTQYF.

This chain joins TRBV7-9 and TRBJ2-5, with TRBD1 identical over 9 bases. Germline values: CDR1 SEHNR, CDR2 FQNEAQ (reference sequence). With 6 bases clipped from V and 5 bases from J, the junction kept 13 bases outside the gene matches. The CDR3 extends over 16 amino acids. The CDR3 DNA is TGTGCCAGCAGTTATTACTCACAGGGGGCCGGGGAGACCCAGTACTTC. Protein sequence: CASSYYSQGAGETQYF.